This T cell receptor (beta chain) is drawn from a study of T-cell memory formation after mild COVID-19 (dated by TCRdb to the early 2020s). Study-wide context: TCR sequence clusters from the two donors were largely donor specific. Longitudinal TCRalpha and TCRbeta repertoire sequencing tracked T-cell clones expanding and contracting after mild COVID-19 in a couple of donors. The cohort was made up of two young adult volunteers, one female and one male, who were previously healthy.

For CDR1 and CDR2, the germline V gene (reference sequence) lists SEHNR and FQNEAQ. V loses 0 bases of germline sequence and J loses 7 bases, and the interval between the two ends is 12 bases. CDR3 length: 14 amino acids, cysteine to phenylalanine. Only CDR3 DNA is held: 42 bases, read in frame from base 1. What the study reported, not specific to this receptor: The detection of some responding clones in pre-infection memory suggests that pre-existing cross-reactive memory T cells joined the SARS-CoV-2 response. SARS-CoV-2 specificity was not confirmed for the second-wave clones peaking on day 37. Contracting CD4+ clones appeared mostly in the CM and EM memory subsets, whereas CD8+ clones were enriched in EMRA. Balanced CD4/CD8 phenotypes were observed for clones contracting from day 15 to 85, whereas a bias towards CD4+ was observed for a second wave of clones expanding from day 15 to 37. The study included only a couple of mild cases, and larger cohorts that include severe cases with pre-infection samples were judged to be necessary.

This clonotype occurred a few times. Its recognized antigen is unknown. Per-nucleotide qualities are absent, and no much larger clonotype sits a single base away. Sequencing was carried out with an Illumina NovaSeq 6000. cDNA libraries for TCRalpha and TCRbeta were prepared by 5'RACE using constant-segment primers, with sample barcodes and unique molecular identifiers added. RNA was extracted from every sample with Trizol reagent. Library amplification was performed in two PCR steps, and a second sample barcode and Illumina TruSeq adapters were introduced in the second step. The libraries were sequenced on an Illumina NovaSeq using 2 x 150 bp paired-end reads. From the authors' description of their analysis: Demultiplexing of reads and collapsing into UMI-guided consensus sequences were performed with migec v1.2.7. Using mixcr v2.1.11, UMI consensuses were aligned to TRA and TRB V and J templates and then assembled into clonotypes. A clonotype was counted as expanded or contracted only when both edgeR and NoisET called the clonotype significant, with the noise models trained on biological replicates. For edgeR calls, the cutoffs were a false discovery rate-adjusted p below 0.01 and a log2 fold-change threshold of 1. PCA with hierarchical clustering of max-normalized trajectories of the 1000 most abundant clonotypes was used as exploratory dynamics analysis. Each responding clone was given a CD4 or CD8 phenotype based on the CD4+ and CD8+ repertoires, which had been sequenced separately. The public reads were reprocessed in TCRdb via fastp at Q25 and MiXCR, keeping in-frame beta chains. Entries are consolidated by CDR3 protein sequence, retaining the most common genes and DNA. The V and J calls, along with clone size, are taken from TCRdb and not from the paper's own processing. The sample profile shows about 420,000 distinct CDR3 sequences; about 25% of them were found once. About an eighth of the sample is taken by the ten largest.

PBMCs were isolated by Ficoll-Paque density gradient centrifugation. The clonotype was recovered from an adult woman who had mild COVID-19 (a few samples of this study predate the infection). The sample titles of this study are shuffled in the database, so cell type and time point are left out; the donor was told from shared clones. The sample consisted of PBMCs or a T cell subset sorted from them (not recorded which). This sequence uses TRBV7-9 and TRBJ1-2; no D gene call is confident. The CDR3 in this case is CASSLALTESGYTF. The DNA sequence is as follows: TGTGCCAGCAGCTTAGCGCTCACAGAAAGTGGCTACACCTTC.